The table lists the clone carrying this TCR beta chain with a few counts. Its specificity is unknown. Germline-derived CDR1 and CDR2 are MNHNS and SASEGT. V was cut by 4 bases and J by 3 bases, with 10 bases left in between. The CDR3 loop spans 13 amino acids. This sample is drawn from a study of cytomegalovirus exposure and HLA in healthy donors. Overall study results and limits: Through in vitro validation, three CMV-associated chains were shown to be specific for CMV antigens.

13 Jbeta primers and 60 Vbeta primers were used for the PCR. Method: immunoSEQ multiplex PCR; TCRdb's copy keeps in-frame clones and lacks some. The sample gives 95,000 to 150,000 clones, approximately 15% of which show up once; 1.5% to 2% is in the top ten. The sequenced material came from PBMCs. V usage is TRBV6-1 and J usage is TRBJ2-7, with D possibly TRBD2 on 5 matching bases. The receptor was derived from a woman aged 18-29 years in good health and CMV-seronegative. This chain's CDR3 is CASSGTRGYEQYF. CDR3 in DNA: TGTGCCAGCAGTGGTACCCGGGGCTACGAGCAGTACTTC.